A single sample gave rise to the 13 T cell receptor beta chains below, sequenced in a study of CD8+CD57+ T cells in acquired aplastic anemia. CDR3 and TCR beta VDJ profiling relied on a genomic DNA template. TCRdb used MiXCR to reprocess the reads, holding one entry per CDR3 protein. Of some 410,000 distinct CDR3 sequences listed, approximately 70% are singletons. Input material: sorted CD4+, CD8+, or CD8+CD57+ T cells (not recorded which) from PBMCs. These receptors were obtained from a human donor in good health, serving as a control.

To note about this clonotype: The CDR3 end shows no conserved phenylalanine or tryptophan, and so a read error is likely. The chain couples TRBV5-1 to TRBJ2-7; 7 bases are shared with TRBD2. This CDR3 region has 13 residues. The germline gives CDR1 SGHRS, CDR2 YFSETQ. The ends lost 5 bases at V and 6 bases at J; junction bases unmatched: 8. CDR3 loop: CASRTGRSSEQYS. As DNA, the CDR3 is TGCGCCAGCAGGACCGGGAGGTCTTCCGAGCAGTACTCC.

With regard to this clonotype: At one of its ends the junction is not consistent with the germline gene, which may arise from a read error. The V and J genes are TRBV2 and TRBJ1-6, with unresolved D. This CDR3 region has 15 residues. CDR1 and CDR2 from the germline V gene are SNHLY and FYNNEI. This CDR3 reads CASRGDRISQYLGQF. The CDR3 coding sequence is TGTGCCAGCAGGGGAGATCGCATTAGTCAGTACCTCGGGCAGTTT.

As for this clonotype: At one end the junction does not follow the germline gene, possibly because of a read error. J is TRBJ2-1 and V is TRBV5-1; 9 bases agree with TRBD1. The CDR3 spans 16 residues. The germline V gene encodes CDR1 SGHRS and CDR2 YFSETQ. The CDR3 coding sequence is TGTGCCAGCAGACCCGGGACAGGGAGCTCCTACAATGAGCAGTTCTTC. Translating gives CASRPGTGSSYNEQFF.

This clonotype came up a few times. The chain has TRBV2 and TRBJ2-7; 7 nucleotides match TRBD2. The J segment lost 5 bases and the V segment lost 10 bases, leaving 14 bases of the junction unmatched. Germline loops: CDR1 SNHLY, CDR2 FYNNEI. The CDR3 contains 14 residues. The CDR3, as DNA: TGTGCCAACCCCGTCGGGCAGGCGGGGGACGAGCAGTACTTC. This translates into CANPVGQAGDEQYF.

Points on this clonotype: Here the CDR3 omits its conserved ending phenylalanine or tryptophan, so a read error is the likely source. It is unclear where the CDR3 begins or ends on the DNA, so no DNA is shown, and the CDR3 is as TCRdb lists it. J is TRBJ1-1 and V is TRBV7-3. Inclusive of both ends, the CDR3 amounts to 13 amino acids. The germline CDR1 and CDR2 sequences are SGHTA and FQGTGA. CDR3 loop: CASSDLPDLVQLL.

This chain connects TRBV7-2 to TRBJ2-7, with unresolved D. Trimming removed 3 bases from V and 12 bases from J, with 21 bases in between. CDR3 length: 14 amino acids. Per germline, CDR1 SGHTA and CDR2 FQGNSA. CDR3 region: CASSLGKANNEAYF. DNA for the CDR3: TGTGCCAGCAGCTTGGGAAAGGCAAACAATGAAGCGTACTTC.

This clonotype turned up a few times. A read error may produce the germline difference seen at one junction end. V and J are TRBV10-3 and TRBJ2-2; 10 bases align to TRBD1. Germline assignment: CDR1 ENHRY and CDR2 SYGVKD. This CDR3 comprises 14 residues. The CDR3 spells CAVRDRGNTGELFF. The DNA for the CDR3 is TGTGCCGTCAGGGACAGGGGGAACACCGGGGAGCTGTTTTTT.

As regards this clonotype: An end of the junction does not agree with germline; a read error may underlie this. J is TRBJ2-7 and V is TRBV2; 7 positions agree with TRBD1. Germline V gene sequence: CDR1 SNHLY, CDR2 FYNNEI. This CDR3 is 14 amino acids long. The CDR3 sequence is CASRTRTGCHEQYF. Written as DNA, the CDR3 is TGTGCCAGCAGAACACGGACAGGTTGCCACGAACAGTACTTC.

The chain recombines TRBV2 with TRBJ2-7; 7 bases line up with TRBD2. The CDR3 contains 14 residues. In germline, CDR1 is SNHLY, CDR2 FYNNEI. V gave up 8 bases and J gave up 0 bases; unmatched junction bases: 7. CDR3 DNA sequence: TGTGCCAGCCTTGCGGGAGTGAGCTCCTACGAGCAGTACTTC. Translation gives CASLAGVSSYEQYF.

The rearrangement joins TRBV5-1 to TRBJ2-5; D remains ambiguous. Germline CDR1 reads SGHRS; CDR2 reads YFSETQ. There are 14 residues in the CDR3. V lost 3 bases and J 5 bases, leaving 14 bases between the germline ends. CDR3 protein: CASSSVGPCETQYF. CDR3 coding DNA: TGCGCCAGCAGCTCCGTAGGTCCATGCGAGACCCAGTACTTC.

This clonotype was recorded once. The chain recombines TRBV7-9 with TRBJ1-1; TRBD1 is a possible D gene (6 bases). The V gene lost 4 bases and the J gene lost 14 bases, with 26 bases spanning the gap. The CDR3 loop spans 15 amino acids. Germline V gives CDR1 SEHNR, CDR2 FQNEAQ (reference sequence). The CDR3 sequence: CASSSAGGHTDTQFF. The CDR3 DNA is TGTGCCAGCAGCTCAGCGGGGGGCCACACAGATACGCAGTTCTTT.

The CDR3 DNA is TGTGCCAGCAGTGAGATCAACTATGGCTACACCTTC. Residues: CASSEINYGYTF. The chain couples TRBV2 to TRBJ1-2; D is uncertain. V lost 3 bases, J lost 2 bases, and 4 bases lay in between. This CDR3 is built from 12 residues. Germline lookup yields CDR1 SNHLY and CDR2 FYNNEI.

In regard to this clonotype: No conserved phenylalanine or tryptophan ends this CDR3, so it is likely a read error. Because the CDR3's place on the DNA is in doubt, the DNA is left out and the CDR3 is given as listed by TCRdb. V usage is TRBV7-2 and J usage is TRBJ2-1; the table calls TRBD2, which could not be checked here. Germline lookup yields CDR1 SGHTA and CDR2 FQGNSA. The CDR3 sequence runs 13 residues, both termini included. The chain's CDR3 is CASSPPGGHGEFY.